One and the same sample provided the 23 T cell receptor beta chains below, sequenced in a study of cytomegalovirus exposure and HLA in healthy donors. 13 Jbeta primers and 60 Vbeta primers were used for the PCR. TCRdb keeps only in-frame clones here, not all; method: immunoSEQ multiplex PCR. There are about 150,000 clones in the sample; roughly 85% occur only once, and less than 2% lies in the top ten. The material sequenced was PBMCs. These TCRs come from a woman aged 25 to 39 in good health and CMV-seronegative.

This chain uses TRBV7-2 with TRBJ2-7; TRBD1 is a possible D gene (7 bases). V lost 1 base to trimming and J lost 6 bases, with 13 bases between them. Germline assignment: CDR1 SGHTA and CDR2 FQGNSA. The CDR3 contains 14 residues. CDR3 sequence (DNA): TGTGCCAGCAGCTTAGGTGGGACAGCGGGCGAGCAGTACTTC. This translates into CASSLGGTAGEQYF.

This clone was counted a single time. CDR3 protein: CASTLGGPSYEQYF. In nucleotides, the CDR3 is TGTGCCAGCACTTTGGGGGGACCTAGCTACGAGCAGTACTTC. This chain uses TRBV11-2 with TRBJ2-7; possible D gene TRBD2, 6 bases. CDR1 and CDR2 from the germline V gene are SGHAT and FQNNGV. The V end was cut by 7 bases, the J end by 3 bases, with 16 bases between. The CDR3 totals 14 residues.

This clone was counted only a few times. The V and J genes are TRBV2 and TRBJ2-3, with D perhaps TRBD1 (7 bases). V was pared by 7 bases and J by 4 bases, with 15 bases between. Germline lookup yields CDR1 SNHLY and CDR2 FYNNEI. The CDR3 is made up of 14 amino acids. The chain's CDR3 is CASKRRGQPDTQYF. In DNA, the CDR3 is TGTGCCAGCAAACGGAGGGGGCAACCAGATACGCAGTATTTT.

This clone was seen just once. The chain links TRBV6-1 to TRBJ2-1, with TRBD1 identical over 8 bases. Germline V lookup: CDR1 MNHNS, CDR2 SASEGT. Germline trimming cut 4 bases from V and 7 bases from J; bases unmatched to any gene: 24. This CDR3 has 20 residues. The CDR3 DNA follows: TGTGCCAGCAGTGGAGAGCTAAGGGGGTTTCGGACAGGGATATCGAATGAGCAGTTCTTC. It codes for CASSGELRGFRTGISNEQFF.

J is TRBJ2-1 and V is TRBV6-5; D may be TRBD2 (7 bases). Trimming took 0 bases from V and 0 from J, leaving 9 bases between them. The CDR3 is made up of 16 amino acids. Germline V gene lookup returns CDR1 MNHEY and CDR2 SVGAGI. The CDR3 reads CASSYSGGGSYNEQFF. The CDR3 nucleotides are TGTGCCAGCAGTTACTCAGGGGGGGGCTCCTACAATGAGCAGTTCTTC.

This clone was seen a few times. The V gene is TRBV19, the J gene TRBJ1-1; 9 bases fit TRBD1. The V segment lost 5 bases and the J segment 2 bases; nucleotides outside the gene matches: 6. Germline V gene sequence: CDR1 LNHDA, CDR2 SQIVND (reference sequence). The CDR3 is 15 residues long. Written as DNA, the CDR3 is TGTGCCAGTAGTGGACGGACAGGGGTAAACACTGAAGCTTTCTTT. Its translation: CASSGRTGVNTEAFF.

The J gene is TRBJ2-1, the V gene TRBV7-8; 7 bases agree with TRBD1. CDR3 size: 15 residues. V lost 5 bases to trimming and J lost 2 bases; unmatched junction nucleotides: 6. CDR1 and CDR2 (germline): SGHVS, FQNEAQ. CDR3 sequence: CASSRRDSPYNEQFF. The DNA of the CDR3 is TGTGCCAGCAGCAGAAGGGACAGCCCCTACAATGAGCAGTTCTTC.

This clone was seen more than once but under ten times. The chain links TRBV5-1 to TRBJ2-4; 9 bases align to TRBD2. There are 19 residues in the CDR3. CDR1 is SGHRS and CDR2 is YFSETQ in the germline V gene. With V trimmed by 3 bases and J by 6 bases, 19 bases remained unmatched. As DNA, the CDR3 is TGCGCCAGCAGCTGGGGGTTGCGGGGGGGCCCAGGAGGTACAAACATTCAGTACTTC. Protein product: CASSWGLRGGPGGTNIQYF.

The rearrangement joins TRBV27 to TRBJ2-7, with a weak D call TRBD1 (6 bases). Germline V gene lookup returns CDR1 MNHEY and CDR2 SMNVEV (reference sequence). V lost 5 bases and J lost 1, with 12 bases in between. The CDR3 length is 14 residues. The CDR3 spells CASSPATGSYEQYF. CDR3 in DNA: TGTGCCAGCAGTCCCGCGACAGGTTCCTACGAGCAGTACTTC.

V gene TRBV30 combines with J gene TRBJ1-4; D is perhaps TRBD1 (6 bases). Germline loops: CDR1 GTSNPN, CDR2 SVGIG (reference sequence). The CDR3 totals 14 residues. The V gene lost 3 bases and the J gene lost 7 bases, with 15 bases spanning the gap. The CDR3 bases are TGTGCCTGGAGACTTGCGGGGGCTGGTGAAAAACTGTTTTTT. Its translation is CAWRLAGAGEKLFF.

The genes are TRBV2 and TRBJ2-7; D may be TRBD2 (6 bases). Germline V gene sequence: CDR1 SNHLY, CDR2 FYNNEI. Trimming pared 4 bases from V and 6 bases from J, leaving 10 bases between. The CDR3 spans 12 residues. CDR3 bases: TGTGCCAGCAGTGGGAGGGGTGGCGAGCAGTACTTC. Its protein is CASSGRGGEQYF.

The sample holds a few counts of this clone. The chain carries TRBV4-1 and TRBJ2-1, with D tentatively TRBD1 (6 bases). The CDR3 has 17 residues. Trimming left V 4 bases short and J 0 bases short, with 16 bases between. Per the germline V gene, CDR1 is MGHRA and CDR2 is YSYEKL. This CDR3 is CASSPFSGASSYNEQFF. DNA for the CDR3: TGCGCCAGCAGCCCATTCTCAGGGGCCAGCTCCTACAATGAGCAGTTCTTC.

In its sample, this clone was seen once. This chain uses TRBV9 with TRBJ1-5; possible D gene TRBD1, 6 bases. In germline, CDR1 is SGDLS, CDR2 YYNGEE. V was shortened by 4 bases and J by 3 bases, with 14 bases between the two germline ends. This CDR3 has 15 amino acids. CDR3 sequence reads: CASSIAGGPNQPQHF. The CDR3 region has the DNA TGTGCCAGCAGCATCGCGGGGGGGCCCAATCAGCCCCAGCATTTT.

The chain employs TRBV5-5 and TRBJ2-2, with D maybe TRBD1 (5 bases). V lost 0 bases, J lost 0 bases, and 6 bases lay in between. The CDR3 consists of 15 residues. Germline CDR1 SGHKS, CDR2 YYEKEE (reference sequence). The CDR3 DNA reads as TGTGCCAGCAGCTTGGCCAGGGCGAACACCGGGGAGCTGTTTTTT. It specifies CASSLARANTGELFF.

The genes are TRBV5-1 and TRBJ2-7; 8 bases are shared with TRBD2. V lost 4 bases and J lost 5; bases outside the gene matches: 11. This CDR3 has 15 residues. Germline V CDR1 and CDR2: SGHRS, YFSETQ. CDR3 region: CASSPGTRSSHEQYF. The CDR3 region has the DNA TGCGCCAGCAGCCCTGGGACTAGATCTTCCCACGAGCAGTACTTC.

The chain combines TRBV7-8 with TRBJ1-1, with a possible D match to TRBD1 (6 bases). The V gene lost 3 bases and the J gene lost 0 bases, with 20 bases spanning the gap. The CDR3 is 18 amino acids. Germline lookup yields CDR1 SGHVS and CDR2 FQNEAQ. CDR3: CASSLWATQGPMNTEAFF. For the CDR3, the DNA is TGTGCCAGCAGCTTGTGGGCTACACAGGGCCCCATGAACACTGAAGCTTTCTTT.

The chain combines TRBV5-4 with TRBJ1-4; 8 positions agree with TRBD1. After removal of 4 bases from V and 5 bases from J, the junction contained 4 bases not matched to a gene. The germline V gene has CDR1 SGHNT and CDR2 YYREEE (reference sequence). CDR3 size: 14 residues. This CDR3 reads CASSPDRENEKLFF. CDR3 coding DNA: TGTGCCAGCAGCCCGGACAGGGAGAATGAAAAACTGTTTTTT.

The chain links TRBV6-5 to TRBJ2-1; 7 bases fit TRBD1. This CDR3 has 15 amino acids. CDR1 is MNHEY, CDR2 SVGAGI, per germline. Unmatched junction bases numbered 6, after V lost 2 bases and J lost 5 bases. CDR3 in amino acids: CASSYGPGGDNEQFF. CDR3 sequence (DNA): TGTGCCAGCAGTTACGGGCCAGGGGGTGACAATGAGCAGTTCTTC.

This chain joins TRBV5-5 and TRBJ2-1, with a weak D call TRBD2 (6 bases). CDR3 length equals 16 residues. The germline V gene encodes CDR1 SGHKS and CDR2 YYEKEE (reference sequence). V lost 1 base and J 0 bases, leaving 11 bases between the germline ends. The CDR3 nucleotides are TGTGCCAGCAGCTTGATGGGGGGTAGCTCCTACAATGAGCAGTTCTTC. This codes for CASSLMGGSSYNEQFF.

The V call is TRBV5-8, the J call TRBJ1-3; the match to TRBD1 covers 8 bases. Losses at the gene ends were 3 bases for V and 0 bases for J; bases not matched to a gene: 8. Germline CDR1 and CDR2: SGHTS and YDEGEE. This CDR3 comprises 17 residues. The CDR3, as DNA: TGTGCCAGCAGCTGGGGGACAGGTCATAGCTCTGGAAACACCATATATTTT. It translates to CASSWGTGHSSGNTIYF.

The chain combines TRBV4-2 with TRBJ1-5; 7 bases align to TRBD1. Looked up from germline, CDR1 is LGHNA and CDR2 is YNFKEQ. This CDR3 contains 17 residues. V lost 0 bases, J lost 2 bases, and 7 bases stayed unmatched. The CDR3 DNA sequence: TGTGCCAGCAGCCAAGAAGGGCCAGGGGGAGGCAATCAGCCCCAGCATTTT. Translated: CASSQEGPGGGNQPQHF.

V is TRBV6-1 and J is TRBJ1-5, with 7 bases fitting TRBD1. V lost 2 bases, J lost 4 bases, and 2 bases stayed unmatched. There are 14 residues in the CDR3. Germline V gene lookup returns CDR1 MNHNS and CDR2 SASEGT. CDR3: CASSERDSNQPQHF. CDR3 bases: TGTGCCAGCAGTGAAAGGGACAGTAATCAGCCCCAGCATTTT.

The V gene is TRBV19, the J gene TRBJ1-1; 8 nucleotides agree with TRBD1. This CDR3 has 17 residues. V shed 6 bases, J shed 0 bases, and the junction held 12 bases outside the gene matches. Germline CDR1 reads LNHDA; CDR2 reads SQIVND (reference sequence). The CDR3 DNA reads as TGTGCCAGTAGGCCCGGACAGGGCCTCTCAATGAACACTGAAGCTTTCTTT. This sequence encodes CASRPGQGLSMNTEAFF.